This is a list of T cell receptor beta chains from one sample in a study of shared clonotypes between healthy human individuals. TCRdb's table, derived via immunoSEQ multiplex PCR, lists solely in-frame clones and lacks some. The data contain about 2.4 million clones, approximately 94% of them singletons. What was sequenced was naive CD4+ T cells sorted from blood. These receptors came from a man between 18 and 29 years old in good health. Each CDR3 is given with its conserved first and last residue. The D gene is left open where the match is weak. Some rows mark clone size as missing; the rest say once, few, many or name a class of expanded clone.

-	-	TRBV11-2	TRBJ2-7	TGTGCCAGCAGCTCTGGGGAGCAGTACTTC	CASSSGEQYF
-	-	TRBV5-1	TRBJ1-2	TGCGCCAGCAGCCCGGAAGGTAACTATGGCTACACCTTC	CASSPEGNYGYTF
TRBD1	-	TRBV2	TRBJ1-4	TGTGCCAGCAGTGAAGACAGGGGGCGAAATGAAAAACTGTTTTTT	CASSEDRGRNEKLFF
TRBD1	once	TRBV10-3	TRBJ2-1	TGTGCCAGCAGACAGGGGGAGGACAATGAGCAGTTCTTC	CASRQGEDNEQFF
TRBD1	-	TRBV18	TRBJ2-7	TGTGCCAGCTCACGCGGACAGGGTTACTACGAGCAGTACTTC	CASSRGQGYYEQYF
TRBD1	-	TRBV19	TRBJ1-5	TGTGCCAGTAGTAAAACAGGGGAAGGTGGCAATCAGCCCCAGCATTTT	CASSKTGEGGNQPQHF
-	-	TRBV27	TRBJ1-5	TGTGCCAGCAGGCGAAGGGGGGGGTCAGAACAGCCCCAGCATTTT	CASRRRGGSEQPQHF
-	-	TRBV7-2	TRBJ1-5	TGTGCCAGCGCCCTGGGGGCCGCGGGCAATCAGCCCCAGCATTTT	CASALGAAGNQPQHF
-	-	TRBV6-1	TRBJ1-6	TGTGCCACAAGACGAGGTTCACCCCTCCACTTT	CATRRGSPLHF
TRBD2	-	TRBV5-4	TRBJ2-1	TGTGCCAGCAGCGGAGGGACTAGCGGGGAGTTGTTCTTC	CASSGGTSGELFF
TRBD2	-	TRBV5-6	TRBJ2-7	TGTGCCAGCAGCTTGTCGGGGGGGCCGGTGGAGCAGTACTTC	CASSLSGGPVEQYF
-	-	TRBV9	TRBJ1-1	TGTGCCAGCAGCGTAGCGGGGCGCGGCACTGAAGCTTTCTTT	CASSVAGRGTEAFF
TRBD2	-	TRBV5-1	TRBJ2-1	TGCGCCAGCAGCTTTAGCGGGGGGGCCGGTTACAATGAGCAGTTCTTC	CASSFSGGAGYNEQFF
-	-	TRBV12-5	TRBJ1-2	TGTGCTAGTGGTCCCCCGGTGGGTACCTATGGCTACACCTTC	CASGPPVGTYGYTF
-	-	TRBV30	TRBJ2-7	TGTGCCTGGAGTCCGGGACTGCGGGAGCAGTACTTC	CAWSPGLREQYF
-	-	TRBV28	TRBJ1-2	TGTGCCAGCAGGTCCGGCGGGCACACTAACTATGGCTACACCTTC	CASRSGGHTNYGYTF
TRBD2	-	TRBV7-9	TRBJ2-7	TGTGCCAGCAGCCCCAACCCAAAGAGCGGGGATCCCTACGAGCAGTACTTC	CASSPNPKSGDPYEQYF
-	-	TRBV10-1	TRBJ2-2	TGCGCCAGCAGCGAGCGGAACACCGGGGAGCTGTTTTTT	CASSERNTGELFF
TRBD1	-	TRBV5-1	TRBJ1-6	TGCGCCAGCAGCTCCGGGACAGGGAACAATTCACCCCTCCACTTT	CASSSGTGNNSPLHF
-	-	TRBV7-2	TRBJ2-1	TGTGCCAGCACCGAAACCCCCCTCTACAATGAGCAGTTCTTC	CASTETPLYNEQFF
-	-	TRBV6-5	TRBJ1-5	TGTGCCAGCAGTTACTACCAGGGTGCCAGCAATCAGCCCCAGCATTTT	CASSYYQGASNQPQHF
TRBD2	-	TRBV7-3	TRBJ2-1	TGTGCCAGCAGCTTAGAGCGGGGGGACCATGAGCAGTTCTTC	CASSLERGDHEQFF
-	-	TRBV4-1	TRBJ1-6	TGCGCCAGCAGCCAGCAGGGGCAAATTAATTCACCCCTCCACTTT	CASSQQGQINSPLHF
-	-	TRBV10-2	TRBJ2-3	TGCGCCAGCAGTGACAAAAGCTGGACGGACTCTTTT	CASSDKSWTDSF
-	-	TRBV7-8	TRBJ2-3	TGTGCCAGCAGTGAGGGGGTTAAGACAGATACGCAGTATTTT	CASSEGVKTDTQYF
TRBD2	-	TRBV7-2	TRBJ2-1	TGTGCCAGCAGCTTAGTCGCGGGAGTTGCATACAATGAGCAGTTCTTC	CASSLVAGVAYNEQFF
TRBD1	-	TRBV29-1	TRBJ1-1	TGCAGCGTTGTTACGGTTGACAGGGGGAGGATGAACACTGAAGCTTTCTTT	CSVVTVDRGRMNTEAFF
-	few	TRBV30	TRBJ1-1	TGTGCCTGGAGCCTAAGAGGCACTGAAGCTTTCTTT	CAWSLRGTEAFF
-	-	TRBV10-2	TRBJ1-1	TGCGCCAGCAGTGAGGGGAACACTGAAGCTTTCTTT	CASSEGNTEAFF
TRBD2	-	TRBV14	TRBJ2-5	TGTGCCAGCAGCCAAGGCCAGACTAGCGGGAGAGACGCTAGAGAGACCCAGTACTTC	CASSQGQTSGRDARETQYF
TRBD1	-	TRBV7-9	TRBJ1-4	TGTGCCAGCAGCTGGGGGACAGGGGATAATGAAAAACTGTTTTTT	CASSWGTGDNEKLFF
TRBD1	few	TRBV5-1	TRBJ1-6	TGCGCCAGCAGTCAGGTCGGGGACAGTTCACCCCTCCACTTT	CASSQVGDSSPLHF
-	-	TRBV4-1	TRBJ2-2	TGCGCCAGCAGCCAAGATTCCCAGGGGAACACCGGGGAGCTGTTTTTT	CASSQDSQGNTGELFF
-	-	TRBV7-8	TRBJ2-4	TGTGCCAGCAGCTCCAATTCGGACAGTTCCAAAAACATTCAGTACTTC	CASSSNSDSSKNIQYF
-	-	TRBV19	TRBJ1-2	TGTGCCAGTAGGCGGGATGAGTGGAATGGCTACACCTTC	CASRRDEWNGYTF
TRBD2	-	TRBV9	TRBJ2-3	TGTGCCAGCAGCGCTGGGACTAGCGCGGATCATAGCACAGATACGCAGTATTTT	CASSAGTSADHSTDTQYF
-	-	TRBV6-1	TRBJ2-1	TGTGCCAGCAGCCCGACAATTAATGAGCAGTTCTTC	CASSPTINEQFF
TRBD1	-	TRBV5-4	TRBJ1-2	TGTGCCAGCAGCTCCAGGGGGGTGGACTATGGCTACACCTTC	CASSSRGVDYGYTF
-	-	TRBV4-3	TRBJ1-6	TGCGCCAGCAGCCAAGTTGCAGCCTCGGGTTCACCCCTCCACTTT	CASSQVAASGSPLHF
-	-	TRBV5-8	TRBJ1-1	TGTGCCAGCAGCCTTACCAAAGGGGGTGCCGCTTTCTTT	CASSLTKGGAAFF
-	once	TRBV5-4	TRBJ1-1	TGTGCCAGCAGCTTGAAGTCAGCGAAGAACACTGAAGCTTTCTTT	CASSLKSAKNTEAFF
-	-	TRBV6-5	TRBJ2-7	TGTGCCAGCAGTCTGGACACCTACCCCTACGAGCAGTACTTC	CASSLDTYPYEQYF